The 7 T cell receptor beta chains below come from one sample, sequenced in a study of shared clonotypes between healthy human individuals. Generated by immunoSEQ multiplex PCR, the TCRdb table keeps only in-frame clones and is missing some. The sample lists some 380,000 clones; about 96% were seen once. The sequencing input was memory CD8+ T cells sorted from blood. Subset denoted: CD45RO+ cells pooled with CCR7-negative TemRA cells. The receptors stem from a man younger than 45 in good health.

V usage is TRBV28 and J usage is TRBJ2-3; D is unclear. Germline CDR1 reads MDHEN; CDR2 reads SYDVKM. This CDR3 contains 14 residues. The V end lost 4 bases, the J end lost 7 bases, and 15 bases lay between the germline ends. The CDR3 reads CASSSLRVANTQYF. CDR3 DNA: TGTGCCAGCAGTTCCCTCCGCGTAGCAAATACGCAGTATTTT.

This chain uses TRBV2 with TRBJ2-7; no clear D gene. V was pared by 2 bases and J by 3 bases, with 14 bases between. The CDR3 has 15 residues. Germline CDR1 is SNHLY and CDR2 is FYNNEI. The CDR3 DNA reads TGTGCCAGCAGTGAAAGTGGCTCCCTGCGCTACGAGCAGTACTTC. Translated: CASSESGSLRYEQYF.

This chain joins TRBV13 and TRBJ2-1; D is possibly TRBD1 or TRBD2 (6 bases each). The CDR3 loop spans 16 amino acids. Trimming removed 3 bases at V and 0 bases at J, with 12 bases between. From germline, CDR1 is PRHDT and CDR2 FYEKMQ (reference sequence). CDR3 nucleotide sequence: TGTGCCAGCAGCTTGAGTGGGGGGCCCTCCTACAATGAGCAGTTCTTC. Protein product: CASSLSGGPSYNEQFF.

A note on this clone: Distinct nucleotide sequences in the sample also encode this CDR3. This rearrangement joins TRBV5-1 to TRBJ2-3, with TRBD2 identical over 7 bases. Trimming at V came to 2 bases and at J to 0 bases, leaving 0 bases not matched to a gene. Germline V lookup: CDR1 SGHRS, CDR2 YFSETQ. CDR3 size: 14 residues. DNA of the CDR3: TGCGCCAGCAGCTTTAGCGGGAGCACAGATACGCAGTATTTT. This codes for CASSFSGSTDTQYF. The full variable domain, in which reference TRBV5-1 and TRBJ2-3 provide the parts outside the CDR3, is KAGVTQTPRYLIKTRGQQVTLSCSPISGHRSVSWYQQTPGQGLQFLFEYFSETQRNKGNFPGRFSGRQFSNSRSEMNVSTLELGDSALYLCASSFSGSTDTQYFGPGTRLTVL.

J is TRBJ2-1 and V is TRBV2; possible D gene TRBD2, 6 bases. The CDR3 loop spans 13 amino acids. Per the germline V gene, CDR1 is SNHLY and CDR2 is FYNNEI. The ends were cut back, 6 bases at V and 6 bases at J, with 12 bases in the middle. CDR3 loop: CASRGGLSNEQFF. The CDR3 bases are TGTGCCAGCAGGGGGGGACTTTCCAATGAGCAGTTCTTC.

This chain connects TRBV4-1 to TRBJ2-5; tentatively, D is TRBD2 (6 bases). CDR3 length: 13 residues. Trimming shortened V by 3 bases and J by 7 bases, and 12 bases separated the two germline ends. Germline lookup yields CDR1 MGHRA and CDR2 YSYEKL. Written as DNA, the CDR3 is TGCGCCAGCAGCCAGGGACTCTCGGGGACCCAGTACTTC. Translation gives CASSQGLSGTQYF.

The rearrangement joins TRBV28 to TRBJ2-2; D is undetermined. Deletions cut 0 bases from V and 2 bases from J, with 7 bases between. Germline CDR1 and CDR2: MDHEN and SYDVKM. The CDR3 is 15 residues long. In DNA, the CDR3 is TGTGCCAGCAGTTTATGGCTAACCAACACCGGGGAGCTGTTTTTT. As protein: CASSLWLTNTGELFF.